This T cell receptor (beta chain) was recorded in a study of CDR3 diversity in severe acne. This clonotype was observed at least ten times. One entry per CDR3 protein, called by TCRdb with MiXCR from the PCR reads. The table includes roughly 100,000 distinct CDR3 sequences, roughly 51% detected once. Trimming removed 2 bases at V and 13 bases at J, with 16 bases between. Germline-derived CDR1 and CDR2 are SGHRS and YFSETQ. The CDR3 runs 14 residues. V gene TRBV5-1 combines with J gene TRBJ1-6; possible D gene TRBD1, 6 bases. The specimen was blood. The origin of this receptor is a male donor with acne. This CDR3 is CASSFAKQGGPLHF. The CDR3 DNA is TGCGCCAGCAGCTTTGCAAAACAGGGTGGTCCCCTCCACTTT.